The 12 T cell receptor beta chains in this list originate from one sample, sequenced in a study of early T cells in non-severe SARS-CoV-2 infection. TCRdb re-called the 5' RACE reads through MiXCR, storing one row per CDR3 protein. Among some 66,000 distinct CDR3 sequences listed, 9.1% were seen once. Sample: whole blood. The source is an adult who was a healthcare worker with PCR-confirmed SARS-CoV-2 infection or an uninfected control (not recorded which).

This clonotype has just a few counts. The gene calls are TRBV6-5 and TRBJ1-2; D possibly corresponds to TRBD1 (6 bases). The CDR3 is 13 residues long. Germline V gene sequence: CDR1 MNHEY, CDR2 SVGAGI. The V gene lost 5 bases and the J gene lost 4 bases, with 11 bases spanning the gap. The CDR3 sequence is CASSRTGSYGYTF. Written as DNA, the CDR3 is TGTGCCAGCAGTCGAACAGGGAGCTATGGCTACACCTTC.

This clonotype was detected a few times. CDR3 loop: CASSEFSGSSGELFF. DNA of the CDR3: TGTGCCAGCAGTGAATTTAGCGGGAGCTCCGGGGAGCTGTTTTTT. This sequence joins TRBV6-1 and TRBJ2-2; 9 nucleotides align to TRBD2. The CDR3 loop spans 15 amino acids. Losses at the gene ends were 2 bases for V and 6 bases for J; bases not matched to a gene: 4. Germline lookup yields CDR1 MNHNS and CDR2 SASEGT.

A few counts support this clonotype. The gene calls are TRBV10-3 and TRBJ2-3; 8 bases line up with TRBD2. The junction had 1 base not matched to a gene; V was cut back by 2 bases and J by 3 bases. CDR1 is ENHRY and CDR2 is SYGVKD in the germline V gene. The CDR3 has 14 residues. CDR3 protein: CAISEAGGTDTQYF. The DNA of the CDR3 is TGTGCCATCAGTGAGGCGGGAGGAACAGATACGCAGTATTTT.

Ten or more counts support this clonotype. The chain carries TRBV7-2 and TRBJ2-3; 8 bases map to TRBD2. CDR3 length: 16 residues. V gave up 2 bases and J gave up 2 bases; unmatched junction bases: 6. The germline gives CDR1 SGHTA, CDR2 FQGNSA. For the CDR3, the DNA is TGTGCCAGCAGCTTACTGGCGGGAGGTGCCACAGATACGCAGTATTTT. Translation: CASSLLAGGATDTQYF.

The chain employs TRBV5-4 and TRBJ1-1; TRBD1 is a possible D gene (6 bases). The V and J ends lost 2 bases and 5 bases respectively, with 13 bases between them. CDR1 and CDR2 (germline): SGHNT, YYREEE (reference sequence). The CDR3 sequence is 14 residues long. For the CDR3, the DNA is TGTGCCAGCAGCTTTAAGGGAGGGGGGACTGAAGCTTTCTTT. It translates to CASSFKGGGTEAFF.

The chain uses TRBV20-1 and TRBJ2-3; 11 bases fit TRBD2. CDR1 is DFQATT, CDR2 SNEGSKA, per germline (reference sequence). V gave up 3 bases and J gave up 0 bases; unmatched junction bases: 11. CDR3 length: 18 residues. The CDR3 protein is CSASGGSGLAVSTDTQYF. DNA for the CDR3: TGCAGTGCTAGTGGTGGCTCGGGACTAGCGGTTAGCACAGATACGCAGTATTTT.

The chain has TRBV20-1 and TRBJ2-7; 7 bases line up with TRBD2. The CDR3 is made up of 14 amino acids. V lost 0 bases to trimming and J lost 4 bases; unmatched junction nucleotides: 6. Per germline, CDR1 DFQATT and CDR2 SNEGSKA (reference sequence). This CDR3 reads CSARDLAEPYEQYF. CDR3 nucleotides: TGCAGTGCTAGAGACCTAGCGGAACCTTACGAGCAGTACTTC.

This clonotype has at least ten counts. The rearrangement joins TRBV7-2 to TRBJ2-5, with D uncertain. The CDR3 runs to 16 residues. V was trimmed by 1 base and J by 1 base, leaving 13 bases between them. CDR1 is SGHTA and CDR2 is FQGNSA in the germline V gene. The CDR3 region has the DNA TGTGCCAGCAGCTTAGACCTTCTTCGGGCCCAAGAGACCCAGTACTTC. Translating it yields CASSLDLLRAQETQYF.

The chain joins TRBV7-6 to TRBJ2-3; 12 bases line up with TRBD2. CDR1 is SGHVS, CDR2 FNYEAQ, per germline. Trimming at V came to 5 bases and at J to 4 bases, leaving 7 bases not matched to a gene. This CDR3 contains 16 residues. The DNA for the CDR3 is TGTGCCAGCAGCATTGGACTAGCGGGAATTTCAGATACGCAGTATTTT. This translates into CASSIGLAGISDTQYF. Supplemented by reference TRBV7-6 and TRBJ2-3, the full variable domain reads GAGVSQSPRYKVTKRGQDVALRCDPISGHVSLYWYRQALGQGPEFLTYFNYEAQQDKSGLPNDRFSAERPEGSISTLTIQRTEQRDSAMYRCASSIGLAGISDTQYFGPGTRLTVL.

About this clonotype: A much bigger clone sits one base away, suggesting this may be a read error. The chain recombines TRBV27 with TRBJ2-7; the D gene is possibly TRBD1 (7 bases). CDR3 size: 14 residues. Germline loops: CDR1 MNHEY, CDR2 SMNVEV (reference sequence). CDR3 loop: CTSSRPGGSYEQYF. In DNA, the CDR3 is TGTACCAGCAGTCGCCCAGGGGGGTCCTACGAGCAGTACTTC.

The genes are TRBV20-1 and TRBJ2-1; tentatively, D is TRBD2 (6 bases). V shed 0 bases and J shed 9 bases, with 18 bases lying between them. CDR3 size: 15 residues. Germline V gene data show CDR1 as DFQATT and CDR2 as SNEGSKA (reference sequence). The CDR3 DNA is TGCAGTGCTAGAGATCCGACTAGGACCTTAGGTGAGCAGTTCTTC. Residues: CSARDPTRTLGEQFF.

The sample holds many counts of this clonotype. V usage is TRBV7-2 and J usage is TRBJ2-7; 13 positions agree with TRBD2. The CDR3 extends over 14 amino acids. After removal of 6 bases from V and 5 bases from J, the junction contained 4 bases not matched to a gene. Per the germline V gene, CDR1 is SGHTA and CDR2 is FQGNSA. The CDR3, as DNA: TGTGCCAGCAGTTCGACTAGCGGGAGGAACGAGCAGTACTTC. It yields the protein CASSSTSGRNEQYF.